These 2 T cell receptor beta chains came from one sample sequenced in a study of CD8 T cells in Susac syndrome. Random hexamers served to reverse transcribe roughly 0.45 to 1 ug RNA. TCRdb ran MiXCR on the immunoSEQ multiplex PCR reads and lists one entry per CDR3 protein. The data contain about 200,000 distinct CDR3 sequences, about 95% of them seen just once; the ten biggest clones take up approximately 0.082%. Specimen: CD4+ T cells from PBMCs. Receptors were obtained from a human donor with multiple sclerosis.

This chain joins TRBV7-3 and TRBJ2-5, with D perhaps matching TRBD1 (6 bases). Germline values: CDR1 SGHTA, CDR2 FQGTGA. Trimming cost V 1 base and J 5 bases, with 14 bases left between them. The CDR3 contains 15 residues. The CDR3 is CASSLMGHEGETQYF. The DNA for the CDR3 is TGTGCCAGCAGCTTAATGGGACACGAGGGGGAGACCCAGTACTTC.

The V and J genes are TRBV20-1 and TRBJ2-3; weak D call: TRBD1 (5 bases). The germline V gene encodes CDR1 DFQATT and CDR2 SNEGSKA (reference sequence). V lost 4 bases and J lost 0, with 11 bases in between. The CDR3 extends over 14 amino acids. The CDR3 protein is CSAKGVTSTDTQYF. Here the CDR3 DNA reads TGCAGTGCTAAAGGGGTGACCAGCACAGATACGCAGTATTTT.